Included here is one T cell receptor beta chain sequence, with context. Antigen unknown. 60 Vbeta and 13 Jbeta primers were used in PCR. Produced via immunoSEQ multiplex PCR; TCRdb's table is partial and in-frame only. The sample contains some 130,000 clones, around 10% of which appear only once. The sample comes from a study of cytomegalovirus exposure and HLA in healthy donors. Study information: Earlier results showed approximately 110 million unique TCR beta sequences derived from about 179 million T cells. Study-level results: A prior analysis recorded that most TCR beta V segments were productive about 87% or about 30% of the time.

The CDR3 runs 18 residues. V was clipped by 2 bases and J by 7 bases; unmatched bases: 10. Germline CDR1 and CDR2: ENHRY and SYGVKD. The sequenced material came from PBMCs. The origin of this receptor is a man aged 50 or older in good health and CMV-seronegative. The chain links TRBV10-3 to TRBJ2-1; 14 nucleotides agree with TRBD2. As DNA, the CDR3 is TGTGCCATCAGTGAGGAGACTAGCGGGAGGGCCTTGGGGAATGAGCAGTTCTTC. This translates into CAISEETSGRALGNEQFF.